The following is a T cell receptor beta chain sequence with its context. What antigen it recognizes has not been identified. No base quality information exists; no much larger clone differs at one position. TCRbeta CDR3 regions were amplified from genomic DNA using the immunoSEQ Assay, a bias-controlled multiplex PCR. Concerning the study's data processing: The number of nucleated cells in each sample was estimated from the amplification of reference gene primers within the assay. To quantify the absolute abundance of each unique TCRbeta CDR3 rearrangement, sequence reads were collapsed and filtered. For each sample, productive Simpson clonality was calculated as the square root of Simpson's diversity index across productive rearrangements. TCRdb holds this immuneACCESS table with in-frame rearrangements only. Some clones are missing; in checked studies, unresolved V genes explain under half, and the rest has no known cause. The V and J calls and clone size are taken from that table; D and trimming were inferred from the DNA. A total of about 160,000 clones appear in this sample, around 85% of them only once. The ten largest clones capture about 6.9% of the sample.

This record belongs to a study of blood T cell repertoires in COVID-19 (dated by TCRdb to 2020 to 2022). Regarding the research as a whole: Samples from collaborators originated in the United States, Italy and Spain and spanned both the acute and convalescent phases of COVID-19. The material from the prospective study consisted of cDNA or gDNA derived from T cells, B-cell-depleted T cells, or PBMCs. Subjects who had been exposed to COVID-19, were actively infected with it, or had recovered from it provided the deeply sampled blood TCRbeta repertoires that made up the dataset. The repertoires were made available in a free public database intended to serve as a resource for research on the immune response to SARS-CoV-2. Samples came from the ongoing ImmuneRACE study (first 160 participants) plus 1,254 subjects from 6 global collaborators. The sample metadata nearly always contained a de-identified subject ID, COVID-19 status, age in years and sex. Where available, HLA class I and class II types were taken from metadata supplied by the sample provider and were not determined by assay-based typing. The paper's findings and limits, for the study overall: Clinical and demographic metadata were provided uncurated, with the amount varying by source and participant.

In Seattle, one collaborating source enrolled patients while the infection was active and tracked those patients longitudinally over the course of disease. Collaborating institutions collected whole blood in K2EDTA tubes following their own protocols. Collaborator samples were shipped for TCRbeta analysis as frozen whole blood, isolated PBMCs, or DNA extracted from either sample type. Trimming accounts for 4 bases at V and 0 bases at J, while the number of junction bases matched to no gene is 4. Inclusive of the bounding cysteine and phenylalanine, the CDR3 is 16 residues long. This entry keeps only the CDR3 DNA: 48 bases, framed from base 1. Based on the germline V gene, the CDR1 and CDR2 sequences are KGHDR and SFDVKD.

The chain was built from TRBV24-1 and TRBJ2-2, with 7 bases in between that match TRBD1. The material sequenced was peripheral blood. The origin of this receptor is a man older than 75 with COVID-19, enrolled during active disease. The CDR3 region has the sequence CATSDVGQSNTGELFF. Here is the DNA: TGTGCCACCAGTGACGTGGGACAGTCGAACACCGGGGAGCTGTTTTTT.